Detailed here is one T cell receptor (beta chain). What it recognizes is unknown. Barcoded TCR alpha and TCR beta cDNA libraries with UMIs came from 5'RACE using constant-segment primers. A single record per CDR3 protein comes from TCRdb applying MiXCR to the 5' RACE reads. The table has some 250,000 distinct CDR3 sequences, over 15% seen once. The sample is drawn from a study of T-cell memory formation after mild COVID-19. Study-wide results and limits: Prior to infection, memory already included some responding clones, suggesting cross-reactive memory joined. There was a balanced CD4/CD8 profile in clones contracting day 15 to 85, and later expanders leaned CD4+.

Germline-derived CDR1 and CDR2 are SGHKS and YYEKEE (reference sequence). Deletions cut 1 base from V and 6 bases from J, with 7 bases between. The CDR3 is 12 amino acids. This receptor was identified in a man younger than 35 who had mild COVID-19 (a few samples of this study predate the infection). Cell type and time point are not known. The chain couples TRBV5-5 to TRBJ1-2, with no clear D. Sample: PBMCs or a T cell subset sorted from them (not recorded which). Here the CDR3 DNA reads TGTGCCAGCAGCTTGTACGGGGATGGCTACACCTTC. It translates to CASSLYGDGYTF.